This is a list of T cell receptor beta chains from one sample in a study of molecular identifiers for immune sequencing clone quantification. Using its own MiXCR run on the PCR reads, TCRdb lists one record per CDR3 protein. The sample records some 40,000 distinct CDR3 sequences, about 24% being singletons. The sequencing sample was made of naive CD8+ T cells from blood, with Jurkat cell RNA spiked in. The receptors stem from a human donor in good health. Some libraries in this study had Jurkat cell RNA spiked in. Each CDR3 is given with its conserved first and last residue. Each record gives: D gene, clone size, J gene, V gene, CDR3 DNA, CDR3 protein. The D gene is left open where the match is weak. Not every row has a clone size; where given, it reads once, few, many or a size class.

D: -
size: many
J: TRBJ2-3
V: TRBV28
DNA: TGTGCCAGCAGTTTTCCCACCGAGCCCGACGAAGCGGATCATAACACAGATACGCAGTATTTT
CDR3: CASSFPTEPDEADHNTDTQYF

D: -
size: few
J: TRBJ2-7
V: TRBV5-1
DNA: TGCGCCAGCAGCATGAGACAGGATTTTCTCTACGAGCAGTACTTC
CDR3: CASSMRQDFLYEQYF

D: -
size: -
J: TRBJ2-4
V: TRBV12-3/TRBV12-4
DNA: TGTGCCAGCAGCTCGACGACCAAAAGCATTCAGTACTTC
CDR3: CASSSTTKSIQYF

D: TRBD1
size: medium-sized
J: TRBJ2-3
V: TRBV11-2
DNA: TGTGCCAGCAGCTTACTACACCCGACAGGGGCAGATACGCAGTATTTT
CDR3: CASSLLHPTGADTQYF

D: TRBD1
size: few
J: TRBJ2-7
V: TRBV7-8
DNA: TGTGCCAGCAGCCCGGACAGGGGAGGCGAGCAGTACTTC
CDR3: CASSPDRGGEQYF

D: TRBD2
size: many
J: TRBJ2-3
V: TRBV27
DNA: TGTGCCAGCAGTTTACAGGAGGTAGCGGGGGTCTCAGATACGCAGTATTTT
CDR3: CASSLQEVAGVSDTQYF

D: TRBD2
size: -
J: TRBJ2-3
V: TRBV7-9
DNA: TGTGCCAGCCCCGTTAGCGGGAGTACAGATACGCAGTATTTT
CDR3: CASPVSGSTDTQYF

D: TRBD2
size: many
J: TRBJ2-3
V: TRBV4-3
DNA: TGCGCCAGCAGCCAAGACGTAGCGGGGCTGGCAGATACGCAGTATTTT
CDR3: CASSQDVAGLADTQYF

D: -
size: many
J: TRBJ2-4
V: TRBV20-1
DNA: TGCAGTGCTAGAGATCAGCTGGTAGAAGCCAAAAACATTCAGTACTTC
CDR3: CSARDQLVEAKNIQYF

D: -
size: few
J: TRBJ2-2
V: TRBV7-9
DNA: TGTGCCAGCAGCTTATCCGCCCCGAACACCGGGGAGCTGTTTTTT
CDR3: CASSLSAPNTGELFF

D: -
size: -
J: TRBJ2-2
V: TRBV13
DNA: TGTGCCAGCAGCCCAAGGTCAACGGTCGGGGAGCTGTTTTTT
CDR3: CASSPRSTVGELFF

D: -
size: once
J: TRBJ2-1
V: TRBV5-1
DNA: TGCGCCAGCAGCTCGACCCGACCAACAGGTCCCCCGCCGAGTGAGCAGTTCTTC
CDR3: CASSSTRPTGPPPSEQFF

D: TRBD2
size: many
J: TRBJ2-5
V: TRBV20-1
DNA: TGCAGTGCTAGGCGGGAGGGCTTTTGGGAGACCCAGTACTTC
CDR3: CSARREGFWETQYF

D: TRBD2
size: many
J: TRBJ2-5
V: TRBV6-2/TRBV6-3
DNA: TGTGCCAGCAGCGCGACTAGCTACCTCCAAGAGACCCAGTACTTC
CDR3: CASSATSYLQETQYF

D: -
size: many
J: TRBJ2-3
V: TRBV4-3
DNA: TGCGCCAGCAGCCACCTACTGTACACAGATACGCAGTATTTT
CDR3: CASSHLLYTDTQYF

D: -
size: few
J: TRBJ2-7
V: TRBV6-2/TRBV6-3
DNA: TGTGCCAGCAGTTACCCTGACGGCTCCTACGAGCAGTACTTC
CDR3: CASSYPDGSYEQYF

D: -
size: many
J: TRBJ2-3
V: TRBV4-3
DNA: TGCGCCAGCAGCCAAGATCACGGGGGACTCACAGATACGCAGTATTTT
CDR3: CASSQDHGGLTDTQYF

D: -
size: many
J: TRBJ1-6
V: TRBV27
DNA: TGTGCCAGCAGTTTGCAGGGACGTAATTCACCCCTCCACTTT
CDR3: CASSLQGRNSPLHF

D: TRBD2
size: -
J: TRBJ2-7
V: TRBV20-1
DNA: TGCAGTGCTAGGCCGGAACTTAGCGGGGGGATGTACGAGCAGTACTTC
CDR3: CSARPELSGGMYEQYF

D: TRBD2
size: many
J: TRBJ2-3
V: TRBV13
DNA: TGTGCCAGCAGCCCTACTTCACTAGCGGGAAACACAGATACGCAGTATTTT
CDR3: CASSPTSLAGNTDTQYF

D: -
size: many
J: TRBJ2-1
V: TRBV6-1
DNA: TGTGCCAGCAGCAGTAATGAGCAGTTCTTC
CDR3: CASSSNEQFF

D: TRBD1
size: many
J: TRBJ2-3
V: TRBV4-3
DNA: TGCGCCAGCAGCCAAGCTGACAGGGAGTCTTCAGATACGCAGTATTTT
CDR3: CASSQADRESSDTQYF

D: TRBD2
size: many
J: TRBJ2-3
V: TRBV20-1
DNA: TGCAGTGCTAGAGGGCTAGCGGGGGGGCTAAGCACAGATACGCAGTATTTT
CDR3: CSARGLAGGLSTDTQYF

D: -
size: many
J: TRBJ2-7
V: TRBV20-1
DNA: TGCAGTGCTAGATCGGCAGGGGTACACGAGCAGTACTTC
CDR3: CSARSAGVHEQYF

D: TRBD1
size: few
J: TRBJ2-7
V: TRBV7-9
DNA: TGTGCCAGCAGCTTATCTACGGGACAGCTGTACGAGCAGTACTTC
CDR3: CASSLSTGQLYEQYF

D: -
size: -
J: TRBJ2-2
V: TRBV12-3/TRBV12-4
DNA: TGTGCCAGCAGACCCCCGAGGGATGGTACCGGGGAGCTGTTTTTT
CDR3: CASRPPRDGTGELFF

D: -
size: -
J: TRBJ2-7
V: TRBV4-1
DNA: TGCGCCAGCAGCCAATCCGGGACACCTTCCTACGAGCAGTACTTC
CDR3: CASSQSGTPSYEQYF

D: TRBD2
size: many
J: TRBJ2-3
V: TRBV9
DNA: TGTGCCAGCAGCGCCGGGACTAGTGATGCAGATACGCAGTATTTT
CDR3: CASSAGTSDADTQYF

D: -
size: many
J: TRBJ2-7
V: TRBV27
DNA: TGTGCCAGCAGTTTATCGGGGGGATCCCACTACGAGCAGTACTTC
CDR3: CASSLSGGSHYEQYF

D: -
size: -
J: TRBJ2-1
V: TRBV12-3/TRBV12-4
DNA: TGTGCCAGTAGTACGGTCGGGAATGGTGAGAACCATTACTTC
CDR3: CASSTVGNGENHYF

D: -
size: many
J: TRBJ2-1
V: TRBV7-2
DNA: TGTGCCAGCAGGACGGACGGATACAATGAGCAGTTCTTC
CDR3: CASRTDGYNEQFF

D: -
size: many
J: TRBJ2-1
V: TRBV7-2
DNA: TGTGCCAGCAGCTTAGTTTCTTCCCACTCGGCGGCGGGGCAGTTCTTC
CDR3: CASSLVSSHSAAGQFF

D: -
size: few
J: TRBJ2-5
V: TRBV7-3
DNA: TGTGCCAGCAGCTTATCGGGGTCCGGTGGGGAGACCCAGTACTTC
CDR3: CASSLSGSGGETQYF

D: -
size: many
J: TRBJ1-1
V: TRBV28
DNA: TGTGCCAGCAGTTTAAGAGGCATGAACACTGAAGCTTTCTTT
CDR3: CASSLRGMNTEAFF

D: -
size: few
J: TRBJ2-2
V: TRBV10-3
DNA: TGTGCCACTCAGATCCCGGGAAACACCGGGGAGCTGTTTTTT
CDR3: CATQIPGNTGELFF

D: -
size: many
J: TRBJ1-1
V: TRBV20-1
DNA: TGCAGTGCTAGAAGTGACAGGCTTGAAGCTTTCTTT
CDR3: CSARSDRLEAFF

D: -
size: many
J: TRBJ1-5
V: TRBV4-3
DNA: TGCGCCAGCAGCCAAGCCTGGGGTCAGCCCCAGCATTTT
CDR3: CASSQAWGQPQHF

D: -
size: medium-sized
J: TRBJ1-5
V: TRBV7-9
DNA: TGTGCCAGCAGCTTAGCGGGGCAGCCCCAGCATTTT
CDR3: CASSLAGQPQHF

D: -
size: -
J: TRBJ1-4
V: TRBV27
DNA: TGTGCCAGCAGTTATAGGGCCGTGGCTAATGAAAAACTGTTTTTT
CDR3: CASSYRAVANEKLFF

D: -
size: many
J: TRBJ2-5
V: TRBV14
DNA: TGTGCCAGCAGCCAAGATGGACATACACAAGAGACCCAGTACTTC
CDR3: CASSQDGHTQETQYF

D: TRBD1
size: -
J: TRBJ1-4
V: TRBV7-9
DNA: TGTGCCAGCAGCCCCTTAGGGAGGGGACAGCTTAATGAAAAACTGCTTTTT
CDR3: CASSPLGRGQLNEKLLF

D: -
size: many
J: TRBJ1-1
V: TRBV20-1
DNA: TGCAGTGCTAGAGGCAAGGGGGGGGAGCTAGCTGAAGCTTTCTTT
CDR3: CSARGKGGELAEAFF

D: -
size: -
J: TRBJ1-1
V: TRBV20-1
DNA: TGCAGTGCAATAGAACCGGATGGGCAGACTATTGAAGCTTTCTTT
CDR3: CSAIEPDGQTIEAFF

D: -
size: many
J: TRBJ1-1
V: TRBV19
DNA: TGTGCCAGTAGTATGAACACTGAAGCTTTCTTT
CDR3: CASSMNTEAFF

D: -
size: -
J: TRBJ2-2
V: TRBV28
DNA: TGTGCCAGCAGTTTTAGGGGTCACCGGACCGGGGAGCTGTTTTTT
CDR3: CASSFRGHRTGELFF

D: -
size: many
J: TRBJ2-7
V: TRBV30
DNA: TGTGCCTGGGAGGGAGACAGCTCCTACGAGCAGTACTTC
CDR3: CAWEGDSSYEQYF

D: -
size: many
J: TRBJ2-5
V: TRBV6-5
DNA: TGTGCCAGCAGTTACTCGATGTTTGACGAACGGTACTTC
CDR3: CASSYSMFDERYF

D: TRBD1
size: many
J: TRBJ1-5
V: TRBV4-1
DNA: TGCGCCAGCAGCTGGACAGGTGATAGCAATCAGCCCCAGCATTTT
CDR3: CASSWTGDSNQPQHF

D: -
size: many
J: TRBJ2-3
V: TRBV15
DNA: TGTGCCACCAGCGCCCTCCGGGCAGGTCTAACAGATACGCAGTATTTT
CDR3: CATSALRAGLTDTQYF